This T cell receptor (beta chain) came from a study of blood T cells in healthy people across ages. Overall study findings and caveats: Versus aged donors, long-lived donors had higher diversity and more naive CD4+ cells.

V was pared by 6 bases and J by 0 bases, with 14 bases between. Per the germline V gene, CDR1 is MDHEN and CDR2 is SYDVKM. This CDR3 is 15 amino acids long. The second PCR ran about 6 to 11 cycles with a sample-barcoded 5' primer and J-beta primers. TCRdb independently ran MiXCR on the 5' RACE reads; one entry per CDR3 protein. The repertoire consists of approximately 800,000 distinct CDR3 sequences, with about 55% occurring once and the leading ten covering roughly 40%. This clonotype was counted a few times. What it recognizes is unknown. Material: blood. The receptor's source is a man older than 75 in good health. The chain uses TRBV28 and TRBJ2-5; possibly TRBD1 for D (6 bases). The chain's CDR3 is CASSLNPGDQETQYF. DNA of the CDR3: TGTGCCAGCAGCCTTAACCCAGGGGACCAAGAGACCCAGTACTTC. The full variable domain, in which reference TRBV28 and TRBJ2-5 provide the parts outside the CDR3, is DVKVTQSSRYLVKRTGEKVFLECVQDMDHENMFWYRQDPGLGLRLIYFSYDVKMKEKGDIPEGYSVSREKKERFSLILESASTNQTSMYLCASSLNPGDQETQYFGPGTRLLVL.